This TCR beta chain derives from a study of CD8+CD57+ T cells in acquired aplastic anemia. Study context: Isolated CD4+ and CD8+ cells, once sorted, yielded DNA averaging around 3.3 ug. In CD4+ cells, healthy donors produced an average of approximately 11 million reads. Study-wide points: Controls did not differ significantly from patients in CD8+ Simpson's diversity. Some 31 sequences, all CD8+ CDR3, were shared between patients and controls.

The CDR3 length is 15 residues. V lost 5 bases and J lost 2, with 14 bases in between. CDR1 and CDR2 from the germline V gene are SGHAT and FQDESV (reference sequence). For this clonotype: Antigen unknown.

Genomic DNA, serving as template, underwent TCR beta VDJ and CDR3 profiling. MiXCR, applied by TCRdb to the reads, yields one record per CDR3 protein. The sample consists of some 200,000 distinct CDR3 sequences, approximately 35% of them appearing once. The sequencing input was sorted CD4+, CD8+, or CD8+CD57+ T cells (not recorded which) from PBMCs. The clonotype originates from a human donor in good health, serving as a control. V and J are TRBV11-1 and TRBJ2-3, with a possible D match to TRBD1 (6 bases). Here the CDR3 reads CASSANRADTDTQYF. The CDR3 DNA sequence: TGTGCCAGCAGCGCGAACAGGGCTGACACAGATACGCAGTATTTT. Combining the CDR3 with reference TRBV11-1 and TRBJ2-3 gives the whole variable domain EAEVAQSPRYKITEKSQAVAFWCDPISGHATLYWYRQILGQGPELLVQFQDESVVDDSQLPKDRFSAERLKGVDSTLKIQPAELGDSAMYLCASSANRADTDTQYFGPGTRLTVL.